This T cell receptor (beta chain) stems from a study of OX40 agonist ivuxolimab in advanced cancers. Trimming left V 4 bases short and J 5 bases short, with 15 bases between. The CDR3 is 14 residues long. Germline V gives CDR1 MDHEN, CDR2 SYDVKM. Here immunoSEQ multiplex PCR was the method, and the copy in TCRdb shows in-frame clones only, minus some. The sample includes about 57,000 clones, about 83% of them seen just once. The receptor was isolated from an adult with an advanced solid tumor such as melanoma, head and neck, liver or kidney cancer. The chain has TRBV28 and TRBJ2-7; D might be TRBD1 or TRBD2, each matching 5 bases. The starting material was CD4+ or CD8+ T cells sorted from blood, obtained in a trial of the OX40 agonist ivuxolimab. The CDR3 loop is CASSSEGEWNEQYF. Here the CDR3 DNA reads TGTGCCAGCAGTTCCGAAGGGGAGTGGAACGAGCAGTACTTC.